The 30 T cell receptor beta chains below all came from one sample that was sequenced in a study of a mutant IDH1 vaccine in newly diagnosed glioma. TCRdb's table, derived via immunoSEQ multiplex PCR, lists solely in-frame clones and lacks some. The sample lists around 100,000 clones, approximately 80% seen once, with 5% to 5.5% in the top ten. The time point here: baseline, week 1 (first vaccination visit). Treatment reported: pre-vaccination baseline after standard-of-care therapy. The sequences come from PBMCs, collected from a glioma patient treated with radiotherapy, temozolomide or both. Every receptor here comes from a man aged 35-49 years with glioma. Some clones in this sample may be carry-over from other donors' samples.

V is TRBV29-1 and J is TRBJ1-2; D is ambiguous. CDR1 is SQVTM and CDR2 is ANQGSEA in the germline V gene. The V gene lost 0 bases and the J gene lost 4 bases, with 15 bases spanning the gap. There are 15 residues in the CDR3. CDR3 sequence (DNA): TGCAGCGTTGAAGACCCCCAGGAGCCTGTCTATGGCTACACCTTC. Protein sequence: CSVEDPQEPVYGYTF.

CDR3 region: CASKERGVMNEQFF. The CDR3 DNA sequence: TGTGCCAGCAAAGAGCGGGGGGTCATGAATGAGCAGTTCTTC. The chain employs TRBV2 and TRBJ2-1, with 9 positions matching TRBD2. Germline lookup yields CDR1 SNHLY and CDR2 FYNNEI. V was pared by 7 bases and J by 7 bases, with 8 bases of the junction left unmatched. CDR3 length: 14 residues.

A note on this clone: The same CDR3 can be traced to other DNA sequences in this sample. The chain has TRBV6-1 and TRBJ2-7; D call uncertain. V lost 2 bases and J lost 1, with 9 bases in between. The CDR3 has 14 residues. The germline CDR1 and CDR2 sequences are MNHNS and SASEGT. CDR3 DNA sequence: TGTGCCAGCAGTGAACTCGGACGGTCCTACGAGCAGTACTTC. As protein: CASSELGRSYEQYF.

The chain recombines TRBV6-1 with TRBJ2-5; D remains ambiguous. CDR3 length equals 12 residues. Trimming cost V 2 bases and J 5 bases, with 6 bases left between them. From germline, CDR1 is MNHNS and CDR2 SASEGT. The chain's CDR3 is CASSELVETQYF. The CDR3 nucleotides are TGTGCCAGCAGTGAACTCGTCGAGACCCAGTACTTC.

In this sample, this clone turned up once. The identical CDR3 is also encoded by other nucleotide sequences in the sample. The CDR3 region is CASSRLGYGYTF. For the CDR3, the DNA is TGTGCCAGCTCCCGACTGGGCTATGGCTACACCTTC. The chain employs TRBV19 and TRBJ1-2, with D unresolved. Germline CDR1 LNHDA, CDR2 SQIVND (reference sequence). The CDR3 loop spans 12 amino acids. V was shortened by 9 bases and J by 4 bases, with 12 bases between the two germline ends.

The V gene is TRBV11-2, the J gene TRBJ1-5; no clear D gene. CDR3 length equals 12 residues. Germline V CDR1 and CDR2: SGHAT, FQNNGV. V shed 0 bases and J shed 7 bases, with 4 bases lying between them. CDR3 nucleotide sequence: TGTGCCAGCAGCTTAGACGGCCAGCCCCAGCATTTT. Translating it yields CASSLDGQPQHF.

This clone showed up just a few times. This chain links TRBV6-5 with TRBJ1-1; D call uncertain. The V and J ends lost 4 bases and 1 base respectively, with 10 bases between them. Germline V lookup: CDR1 MNHEY, CDR2 SVGAGI. This CDR3 comprises 14 residues. CDR3 in amino acids: CASSSWRENTEAFF. The CDR3 DNA follows: TGTGCCAGCAGTTCTTGGCGGGAGAACACTGAAGCTTTCTTT.

The chain has TRBV5-1 and TRBJ1-6, with 8 bases that match TRBD1. The CDR3 length is 15 residues. CDR1 and CDR2 (germline): SGHRS, YFSETQ. Losses at the gene ends were 5 bases for V and 7 bases for J; bases not matched to a gene: 8. The CDR3 coding sequence is TGCGCCAGCAGATCGACCGGGACAGGAAATTCACCCCTCCACTTT. This sequence encodes CASRSTGTGNSPLHF.

This clone was recorded once. The chain employs TRBV6-6 and TRBJ1-2; D is possibly TRBD1 (6 bases). Per germline, CDR1 MNHNY and CDR2 SVGAGI (reference sequence). The V end lost 6 bases, the J end lost 4 bases, and 18 bases lay between the germline ends. The CDR3 spans 15 residues. The CDR3 loop reads CASRPQGQTIYGYTF. The CDR3 nucleotides are TGTGCCAGCAGACCACAGGGACAAACGATCTATGGCTACACCTTC.

The rearrangement uses TRBV2 and TRBJ1-1, with D hard to call. V was shortened by 4 bases and J by 0 bases, with 9 bases between the two germline ends. The CDR3 runs 14 residues. From germline, CDR1 is SNHLY and CDR2 FYNNEI. CDR3 sequence reads: CASSVSRMNTEAFF. The CDR3 DNA sequence: TGTGCCAGCAGTGTGAGCAGAATGAACACTGAAGCTTTCTTT. Together with reference TRBV2 and TRBJ1-1, the CDR3 gives the full variable domain: EPEVTQTPSHQVTQMGQEVILRCVPISNHLYFYWYRQILGQKVEFLVSFYNNEISEKSEIFDDQFSVERPDGSNFTLKIRSTKLEDSAMYFCASSVSRMNTEAFFGQGTRLTVV.

The chain recombines TRBV19 with TRBJ2-3; maybe TRBD1 (6 bases). V lost 1 base and J lost 4, with 9 bases in between. This CDR3 has 14 residues. Germline V gives CDR1 LNHDA, CDR2 SQIVND (reference sequence). The CDR3, as DNA: TGTGCCAGTAGTATAGGACAGGCGTCAGATACGCAGTATTTT. Its translation is CASSIGQASDTQYF.

The chain combines TRBV9 with TRBJ1-1, with D uncertain. CDR1 and CDR2 from the germline V gene are SGDLS and YYNGEE. The CDR3 has 16 amino acids. V dropped 5 bases and J dropped 0 bases, with 17 bases sitting between them. CDR3: CASRGLVNDMNTEAFF. CDR3 nucleotide sequence: TGTGCCAGCAGGGGATTAGTAAACGATATGAACACTGAAGCTTTCTTT.

The V call is TRBV2, the J call TRBJ1-1, with D possibly TRBD1 on 5 matching bases. CDR3 size: 15 residues. Trimming stripped 5 bases from V and 1 base from J, with 14 bases between. Germline CDR1 and CDR2: SNHLY and FYNNEI. CDR3 region: CASSQPGRGNTEAFF. CDR3 DNA: TGTGCCAGCAGTCAGCCGGGACGGGGGAACACTGAAGCTTTCTTT.

The gene calls are TRBV4-2 and TRBJ2-2; D not certain. The CDR3 extends over 13 amino acids. Trimming took off 1 base at V and 5 bases at J, with 5 bases between the two ends. Germline V CDR1 and CDR2: LGHNA, YNFKEQ. CDR3 DNA sequence: TGTGCCAGCAGCCAAGTTGGGACCGGGGAGCTGTTTTTT. Its translation is CASSQVGTGELFF.

This chain uses TRBV7-9 with TRBJ2-3; D gene unclear. The CDR3 length is 15 residues. Germline values: CDR1 SEHNR, CDR2 FQNEAQ (reference sequence). V was trimmed by 0 bases and J by 6 bases, leaving 13 bases between them. The CDR3: CASSLAGIRLDTQYF. In nucleotides, the CDR3 is TGTGCCAGCAGCTTAGCAGGGATCCGGTTGGATACGCAGTATTTT.

The chain is built from TRBV6-1 and TRBJ2-2, with a possible D match to TRBD1 (5 bases). The length of the CDR3 is 15 residues. Between the trimmed V and J ends, which lost 10 bases and 3 bases, there was a span of 18 bases. The germline CDR1 and CDR2 sequences are MNHNS and SASEGT. CDR3 in amino acids: CATRKGNVDTGELFF. CDR3 coding DNA: TGTGCCACCCGAAAGGGGAACGTGGACACCGGGGAGCTGTTTTTT.

The chain has TRBV2 and TRBJ2-1; 11 nucleotides align to TRBD2. Germline assignment: CDR1 SNHLY and CDR2 FYNNEI. The CDR3 is 18 amino acids. V shed 3 bases, J shed 5 bases, and the junction held 12 bases outside the gene matches. The CDR3 DNA reads TGTGCCAGCAGTGAGGAGGGTGCGCGACTAGCGGGGAACAATGAGCAGTTCTTC. Translating it yields CASSEEGARLAGNNEQFF.

The rearrangement links TRBV6-5 to TRBJ2-6; 7 bases fit TRBD1. The trim removed 4 bases at V and 2 bases at J, leaving 2 bases unmatched. The CDR3 runs to 15 residues. Per the germline V gene, CDR1 is MNHEY and CDR2 is SVGAGI. In DNA, the CDR3 is TGTGCCAGCAGTTCCCAGGGGGCTGGGGCCAACGTCCTGACTTTC. As protein: CASSSQGAGANVLTF.

The chain recombines TRBV30 with TRBJ2-5, with 10 bases matching TRBD2. V gave up 2 bases and J gave up 5 bases; unmatched junction bases: 11. Germline V gives CDR1 GTSNPN, CDR2 SVGIG (reference sequence). The CDR3 spans 16 residues. For the CDR3, the DNA is TGTGCCTGGAGTCAAACCCGGGGACTAGCGTTGGAGACCCAGTACTTC. Encoded protein: CAWSQTRGLALETQYF.

This clone was observed a single time. The CDR3 DNA reads TGTGCCAGTAGACTAGCTAGCGGCTCCTACGAGCAGTACTTC. Its protein is CASRLASGSYEQYF. The rearrangement joins TRBV6-5 to TRBJ2-7, with 7 bases that match TRBD2. The germline CDR1 and CDR2 sequences are MNHEY and SVGAGI. V shed 9 bases and J 0 bases; nucleotides not matched to a gene: 8. This CDR3 contains 14 residues.

The genes are TRBV7-7 and TRBJ2-6; D possibly corresponds to TRBD1 (6 bases). Germline-derived CDR1 and CDR2 are SSHAT and FNYEAQ (reference sequence). This CDR3 region has 19 residues. Trimming shortened V by 4 bases and J by 0 bases, and 19 bases separated the two germline ends. The CDR3 coding sequence is TGTGCCAGCAGCTCAGCACCGGGACACTTAAGCTCTGGGGCCAACGTCCTGACTTTC. Its translation: CASSSAPGHLSSGANVLTF. Using reference TRBV7-7 and TRBJ2-6 for the parts outside the CDR3, the full variable domain is GAGVSQSPRYKVTKRGQDVTLRCDPISSHATLYWYQQALGQGPEFLTYFNYEAQPDKSGLPSDRFSAERPEGSISTLTIQRTEQRDSAMYRCASSSAPGHLSSGANVLTFGAGSRLTVL.

The V gene is TRBV6-1, the J gene TRBJ1-2; 7 bases are a match to TRBD1. The ends lost 6 bases at V and 3 bases at J; junction bases unmatched: 7. The CDR3 loop spans 14 amino acids. From germline, CDR1 is MNHNS and CDR2 SASEGT. The DNA for the CDR3 is TGTGCCAGCAGCACGGACAGGTTTGACTATGGCTACACCTTC. The encoded protein is CASSTDRFDYGYTF.

The chain employs TRBV6-1 and TRBJ1-3; 12 bases match TRBD1. Germline V gene data show CDR1 as MNHNS and CDR2 as SASEGT. The CDR3 covers 16 residues. J was trimmed by 4 bases and V by 4 bases; bases with no gene match: 5. In DNA form, the CDR3 reads TGTGCCAGCAGTGTGGGACAGGGGGCTACGGGAAACACCATATATTTT. Its protein product is CASSVGQGATGNTIYF.

The rearrangement joins TRBV19 to TRBJ2-7; the D gene is possibly TRBD1 (6 bases). The CDR3 loop spans 11 amino acids. V dropped 11 bases and J dropped 5 bases, with 13 bases sitting between them. Germline V gives CDR1 LNHDA, CDR2 SQIVND (reference sequence). This CDR3 is CARHEGDEQYF. The DNA for the CDR3 is TGTGCCCGACACGAGGGGGACGAGCAGTACTTC.

V gene TRBV5-5 combines with J gene TRBJ2-5; 7 positions agree with TRBD1. Losses at the gene ends were 3 bases for V and 2 bases for J; bases not matched to a gene: 7. The V gene's germline CDR1 is SGHKS and CDR2 YYEKEE (reference sequence). This CDR3 spans 15 amino acids. CDR3 residues: CASSSGAGGQETQYF. The CDR3 nucleotides are TGTGCCAGCAGCTCTGGGGCAGGGGGACAAGAGACCCAGTACTTC.

The chain joins TRBV5-6 to TRBJ2-6, with D possibly matching TRBD1 (6 bases). V dropped 2 bases and J dropped 2 bases, with 11 bases sitting between them. CDR1 and CDR2 from the germline V gene are SGHDT and YYEEEE. The CDR3 length is 16 residues. Here the CDR3 DNA reads TGTGCCAGCAGCTTTGTTGGGGGCACTGGGGCCAACGTCCTGACTTTC. Translated: CASSFVGGTGANVLTF.

The chain uses TRBV10-3 and TRBJ2-7, with 7 bases identical to TRBD2. The CDR3 is 15 residues long. Germline V CDR1 and CDR2: ENHRY, SYGVKD. V trimming: 3 bases; J trimming: 1 base; junction bases outside the gene matches: 6. This CDR3 reads CAISDPPSGSYEQYF. CDR3 nucleotide sequence: TGTGCCATCAGTGACCCCCCTAGCGGATCCTACGAGCAGTACTTC.

This chain links TRBV5-1 with TRBJ2-5; 7 bases fit TRBD1. The CDR3 is made up of 13 amino acids. Trimming at V came to 4 bases and at J to 5 bases, leaving 5 bases not matched to a gene. Germline CDR1 SGHRS, CDR2 YFSETQ. The CDR3 DNA follows: TGCGCCAGCAGCGAAGGGGGCCAGGAGACCCAGTACTTC. Encoded protein: CASSEGGQETQYF.

This chain links TRBV19 with TRBJ1-5; the D is unclear. The germline CDR1 and CDR2 sequences are LNHDA and SQIVND (reference sequence). Trimming pared 6 bases from V and 5 bases from J, leaving 17 bases between. The CDR3 extends over 15 amino acids. In nucleotides, the CDR3 is TGTGCCAGTAGCAGGACGGATGGGTTCTATCAGCCCCAGCATTTT. Translating gives CASSRTDGFYQPQHF.

The chain uses TRBV14 and TRBJ1-1; D uncertain. The CDR3 sequence is 14 residues long. Trimming removed 4 bases at V and 1 base at J, with 10 bases between. Germline V lookup: CDR1 SGHDN, CDR2 FVKESK. The CDR3 loop is CASSPHVSNTEAFF. The CDR3 nucleotides are TGTGCCAGCAGCCCCCATGTATCGAACACTGAAGCTTTCTTT. Full variable domain (missing parts from reference TRBV14 and TRBJ1-1): EAGVTQFPSHSVIEKGQTVTLRCDPISGHDNLYWYRRVMGKEIKFLLHFVKESKQDESGMPNNRFLAERTGGTYSTLKVQPAELEDSGVYFCASSPHVSNTEAFFGQGTRLTVV.